This TCR beta chain is drawn from a study of cytomegalovirus exposure and HLA in healthy donors. The study, taken as a whole, reports: In a later analysis, specific HLA alleles were associated with 15,000 to 20,000 TCR beta sequences at a 0.05 false discovery rate. Specificity of a few CMV-associated chains for CMV antigens was verified in vitro. It was shown in a later analysis that HLA-associated TCR beta chains were more clonally expanded than other, equally common chains.

Primers included in the PCR were 60 Vbeta and 13 Jbeta primers. The method was immunoSEQ multiplex PCR; TCRdb's version includes in-frame clones alone and lacks a portion of them. Of 150,000 or so clones detected, 65% to 85% appear once; the ten largest clones hold around 7%. A note on this clone: What it binds is not known.

CDR3 length: 13 residues. CDR1 and CDR2 (germline): SNHLY, FYNNEI. Trimming cost V 8 bases and J 5 bases, with 16 bases left between them. Sequencing input: PBMCs. This receptor was identified in a woman in her thirties or forties in good health and CMV-seropositive. The gene calls are TRBV2 and TRBJ2-7; D is possibly TRBD2 (6 bases). CDR3: CASGRGRFNEQYF. DNA for the CDR3: TGTGCCAGCGGGCGGGGCAGGTTCAACGAGCAGTACTTC. Variable domain in full (rest from reference TRBV2 and TRBJ2-7): EPEVTQTPSHQVTQMGQEVILRCVPISNHLYFYWYRQILGQKVEFLVSFYNNEISEKSEIFDDQFSVERPDGSNFTLKIRSTKLEDSAMYFCASGRGRFNEQYFGPGTRLTVT.